This T cell receptor beta chain comes out of a study of T cells in Graves' hyperthyroidism and ophthalmopathy. Study background: Any treatment followed the collection of peripheral blood at initial diagnosis.

Study-wide results and limits: Ophthalmopathy could be told apart from stable hyperthyroidism with a 13 V-J model.

Hyperthyroidism of Graves' type that showed no ophthalmopathy progression within 18 months was stable. This clonotype has more than one count but fewer than ten. Its antigen remains unknown. Amplification yielded TCR beta CDR3 regions, with RNA transcripts as the source. The study used the HTBI primer set for a first-round RT-PCR of the TCR CDR3. One entry per CDR3 protein results from TCRdb running MiXCR on the multiplex PCR reads. Of about 560,000 distinct CDR3 sequences in the sample, approximately 16% were seen once. Germline CDR1 is SQVTM and CDR2 is ANQGSEA. This CDR3 spans 14 amino acids. Trimming stripped 8 bases from V and 1 base from J, with 15 bases between.

Sequencing input: blood. The clonotype comes from a young woman with Graves' hyperthyroidism. The rearrangement joins TRBV29-1 to TRBJ2-1; D may be TRBD2 (5 bases). CDR3 bases: TGCAGCCTAATACGGGGATTATCCTACAATGAGCAGTTCTTC. Protein product: CSLIRGLSYNEQFF.